What follows are 21 T cell receptor beta chains derived from one specimen sequenced in a study of monozygotic twins with inflammatory bowel disease. TCRdb reworked the 5' RACE reads into one entry per CDR3 protein, no DNA. This listing includes a few hundred thousand distinct CDR3 sequences. What was sequenced was blood. These receptors came from a human donor with ulcerative colitis or Crohn's disease, or a healthy co-twin of an affected twin (not recorded which).

The chain combines TRBV20-1 with TRBJ2-5; the D gene TCRdb calls, TRBD2, cannot be checked with no DNA. The CDR3 length is 14 residues. CDR1 is DFQATT, CDR2 SNEGSKA, per germline (reference sequence). The CDR3 loop is CSARDLAGQETQYF.

V gene TRBV5-4 combines with J gene TRBJ1-2; TCRdb indicates TRBD1, and absent DNA this call remains unverified. Germline V gene data show CDR1 as SGHNT and CDR2 as YYREEE (reference sequence). The CDR3 has 17 amino acids. This CDR3 is CASSLGTGVHTNYGYTF.

J is TRBJ2-7 and V is TRBV25-1. CDR1 is MGHDK, CDR2 SYGVNS, per germline. The CDR3 runs 16 residues. This CDR3 reads CASSPRVTASSYEQYF.

The chain uses TRBV6-5 and TRBJ2-1; the D call from TCRdb, TRBD1, cannot be confirmed without DNA. CDR1 and CDR2 from the germline V gene are MNHEY and SVGAGI. The CDR3 loop spans 13 amino acids. This CDR3 reads CASSPPNRGEQFF.

The CDR3 loop reads CASSRTGAGANVLTF. V usage is TRBV12-3 or TRBV12-4 and J usage is TRBJ2-6; without DNA, the TCRdb call of TRBD1 cannot be checked. The CDR3 extends over 15 amino acids.

The V call is TRBV7-2, the J call TRBJ2-1; TCRdb picks TRBD2, but there is no DNA to check that call. The CDR3 has 15 residues. CDR1 SGHTA and CDR2 FQGNSA come from the germline V gene. The CDR3 is CASSLGWRAVHEQFF.

V and J are TRBV5-1 and TRBJ2-5; no DNA is available, so the TRBD2 call from TCRdb remains unchecked. The CDR3 consists of 14 residues. Germline values: CDR1 SGHRS, CDR2 YFSETQ. CDR3 sequence reads: CASQLAGVQETQYF. The full variable domain, with the rest looked up from reference TRBV5-1 and TRBJ2-5, is KAGVTQTPRYLIKTRGQQVTLSCSPISGHRSVSWYQQTPGQGLQFLFEYFSETQRNKGNFPGRFSGRQFSNSRSEMNVSTLELGDSALYLCASQLAGVQETQYFGPGTRLLVL.

This sequence joins TRBV5-5 and TRBJ1-1. The CDR3 spans 12 residues. Per the germline V gene, CDR1 is SGHKS and CDR2 is YYEKEE (reference sequence). The CDR3 region is CASSLTWIEAFF.

V is TRBV9 and J is TRBJ2-7; checking the TCRdb D call of TRBD1 is not possible without DNA. Germline lookup yields CDR1 SGDLS and CDR2 YYNGEE. The length of the CDR3 is 14 residues. This CDR3 reads CASNRQGLVDEQYF. Combining the CDR3 with reference TRBV9 and TRBJ2-7 gives the whole variable domain DSGVTQTPKHLITATGQRVTLRCSPRSGDLSVYWYQQSLDQGLQFLIQYYNGEERAKGNILERFSAQQFPDLHSELNLSSLELGDSALYFCASNRQGLVDEQYFGPGTRLTVT.

The V and J genes are TRBV20-1 and TRBJ1-6. The CDR3 consists of 14 residues. The germline V gene has CDR1 DFQATT and CDR2 SNEGSKA (reference sequence). This chain's CDR3 is CSARGGHQNSPLHF.

The CDR3 reads CASSQDFVKRHREQYF. This chain uses TRBV4-3 with TRBJ2-7. There are 16 residues in the CDR3. In germline, CDR1 is LGHNA, CDR2 YSLEER.

V usage is TRBV27 and J usage is TRBJ1-6; the TRBD1 assignment by TCRdb is unverifiable without DNA. The CDR3 is made up of 15 amino acids. The germline CDR1 and CDR2 sequences are MNHEY and SMNVEV (reference sequence). CDR3 sequence: CASSLRARDNSPLHF.

The chain recombines TRBV12-3 or TRBV12-4 with TRBJ2-7. This CDR3 is 14 amino acids long. The CDR3 sequence: CASSPPRGAHEQYF.

Here the CDR3 reads CAGGGTSTDTQYF. This chain links TRBV28 with TRBJ2-3. There are 13 residues in the CDR3. Per germline, CDR1 MDHEN and CDR2 SYDVKM.

The chain is built from TRBV18 and TRBJ1-6; checking the TCRdb D call of TRBD1 is not possible without DNA. Looked up from germline, CDR1 is KGHSH and CDR2 is LQKENI. The CDR3 spans 18 residues. CDR3 region: CASSPLPGQGGRNSPLHF.

The rearrangement uses TRBV19 and TRBJ2-5; the D call of TRBD2 rests on TCRdb alone, since no DNA is present to check it. CDR3 size: 14 residues. Germline V gene lookup returns CDR1 LNHDA and CDR2 SQIVND (reference sequence). CDR3 region: CASRKKGSGETQYF.

This chain links TRBV20-1 with TRBJ1-1. This CDR3 region has 12 residues. Germline V gene lookup returns CDR1 DFQATT and CDR2 SNEGSKA (reference sequence). CDR3 protein: CSALGTNDEAFF.

The chain employs TRBV30 and TRBJ1-1; TCRdb gives TRBD1 as the D gene, but with no DNA this cannot be confirmed. The CDR3 runs 13 residues. The germline CDR1 and CDR2 sequences are GTSNPN and SVGIG (reference sequence). The CDR3 reads CAWETTRANEAFF.

The chain recombines TRBV10-3 with TRBJ2-2. CDR1 and CDR2 from the germline V gene are ENHRY and SYGVKD. The CDR3 covers 14 residues. The CDR3 here is CAISDPGNTGELFF.

The chain's CDR3 is CASSRGLAGEWTDTQYF. This chain joins TRBV4-2 and TRBJ2-3; TCRdb's D call, TRBD2, is unchecked because there is no DNA. The germline CDR1 and CDR2 sequences are LGHNA and YNFKEQ. This CDR3 region has 17 residues.

The J gene is TRBJ2-7, the V gene TRBV20-1; TCRdb outputs TRBD2, but without DNA this stays unchecked. The V gene's germline CDR1 is DFQATT and CDR2 SNEGSKA (reference sequence). CDR3 length: 22 residues. This CDR3 reads CSARVESPLAGGVLTSYYEQYF.